This TCR beta chain is from a study of T cells in Graves' hyperthyroidism and ophthalmopathy. General study results and limits: Researchers found most expanded thyroid clonotypes above 0.001 in blood as well.

Amplification of TCR beta CDR3 regions used RNA as the template. During a first-round RT-PCR of the TCR CDR3, the HTBI primer set was used. One entry per CDR3 protein, called by TCRdb with MiXCR from the multiplex PCR reads. The top ten clones hold around 7.3% of a sample with around 450,000 distinct CDR3 sequences, roughly 14% of them seen once. At least ten counts were recorded for this clonotype. What it binds is unknown. Trimming took 6 bases from V and 4 from J; bases not matched to a gene: 6. The germline gives CDR1 SNHLY, CDR2 FYNNEI. The CDR3 length is 14 residues. This receptor was identified in a woman aged 18-35 years with Graves' hyperthyroidism. Sequencing was done on a sample of blood. The rearrangement uses TRBV2 and TRBJ2-5; 9 nucleotides agree with TRBD2. The DNA for the CDR3 is TGTGCCAGCAGGGCGGGAGGGCCGAGAGAGACCCAGTACTTC. This gives the protein CASRAGGPRETQYF. The complete variable domain, with remaining parts taken from reference TRBV2 and TRBJ2-5, reads EPEVTQTPSHQVTQMGQEVILRCVPISNHLYFYWYRQILGQKVEFLVSFYNNEISEKSEIFDDQFSVERPDGSNFTLKIRSTKLEDSAMYFCASRAGGPRETQYFGPGTRLLVL.